This T cell receptor (beta chain) was captured by sequencing in a study of blood T cells in healthy people across ages. It was with a sample-barcoded 5' primer and a J-beta primer mix that a second PCR of about 6 to 12 cycles was run. TCRdb re-called the 5' RACE reads through MiXCR, storing one row per CDR3 protein. The sample shows roughly 900,000 distinct CDR3 sequences, more than 25% of them seen only once. There are 13 residues in the CDR3. V lost 0 bases, J lost 10 bases, and 10 bases lay in between. CDR1 is LGHNA and CDR2 is YSLEER in the germline V gene. Ten or more counts support this clonotype.

The TCR was taken from a woman of 80 years or more in good health. The source material was blood. V and J are TRBV4-3 and TRBJ2-1; D remains unclear. The CDR3 loop is CASSQDNGREQFF. The CDR3 DNA is TGCGCCAGCAGCCAAGATAACGGTAGAGAGCAGTTCTTC.